This T cell receptor (beta chain) came from a study of Graves' ophthalmopathy and Graves' hyperthyroidism. As the template, RNA transcripts were used to amplify TCR beta CDR3 regions. Investigators did first-round RT-PCR with HTBI primers, then second-round multiplex PCR. TCRdb reprocessed the multiplex PCR reads with MiXCR, giving one entry per CDR3 protein. This sample has more than 1,000,000 distinct CDR3 sequences, with 35% to 40% found just once. This clonotype was seen at least ten times. As yet, its antigen is unknown. Study-level findings and limits: A model of 13 signatures distinguished ophthalmopathy from stable hyperthyroidism at approximately 90% sensitivity and nearly 83% specificity. Most thyroid clonotypes with frequency above 0.001 were detected in blood too.

This CDR3 contains 13 residues. The V and J ends lost 0 bases and 4 bases respectively, with 7 bases between them. The germline V gene encodes CDR1 SGHRS and CDR2 YFSETQ. This chain joins TRBV5-1 and TRBJ1-2; D unclear. The specimen sequenced was peripheral blood or thyroid tissue (not recorded which). The sequence was obtained from an adult man with Graves' hyperthyroidism. CDR3 residues: CASSLDFAYGYTF. The DNA of the CDR3 is TGCGCCAGCAGCTTGGACTTCGCCTATGGCTACACCTTC.